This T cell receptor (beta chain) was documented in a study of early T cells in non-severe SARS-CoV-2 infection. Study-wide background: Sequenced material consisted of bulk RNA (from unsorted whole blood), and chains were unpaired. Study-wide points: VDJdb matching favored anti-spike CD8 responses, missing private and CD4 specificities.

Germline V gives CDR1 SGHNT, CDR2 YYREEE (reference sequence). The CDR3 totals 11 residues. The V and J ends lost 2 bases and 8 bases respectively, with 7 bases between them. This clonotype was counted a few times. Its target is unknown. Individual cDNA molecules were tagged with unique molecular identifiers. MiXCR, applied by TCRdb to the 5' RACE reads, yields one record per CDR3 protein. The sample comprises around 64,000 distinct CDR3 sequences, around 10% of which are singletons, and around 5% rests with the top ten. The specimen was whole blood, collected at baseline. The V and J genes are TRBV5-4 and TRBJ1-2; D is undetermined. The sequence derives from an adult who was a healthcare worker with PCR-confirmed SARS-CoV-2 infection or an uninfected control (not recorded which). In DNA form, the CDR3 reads TGTGCCAGCAGCTTCTTAGGAGGCTACACCTTC. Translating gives CASSFLGGYTF.